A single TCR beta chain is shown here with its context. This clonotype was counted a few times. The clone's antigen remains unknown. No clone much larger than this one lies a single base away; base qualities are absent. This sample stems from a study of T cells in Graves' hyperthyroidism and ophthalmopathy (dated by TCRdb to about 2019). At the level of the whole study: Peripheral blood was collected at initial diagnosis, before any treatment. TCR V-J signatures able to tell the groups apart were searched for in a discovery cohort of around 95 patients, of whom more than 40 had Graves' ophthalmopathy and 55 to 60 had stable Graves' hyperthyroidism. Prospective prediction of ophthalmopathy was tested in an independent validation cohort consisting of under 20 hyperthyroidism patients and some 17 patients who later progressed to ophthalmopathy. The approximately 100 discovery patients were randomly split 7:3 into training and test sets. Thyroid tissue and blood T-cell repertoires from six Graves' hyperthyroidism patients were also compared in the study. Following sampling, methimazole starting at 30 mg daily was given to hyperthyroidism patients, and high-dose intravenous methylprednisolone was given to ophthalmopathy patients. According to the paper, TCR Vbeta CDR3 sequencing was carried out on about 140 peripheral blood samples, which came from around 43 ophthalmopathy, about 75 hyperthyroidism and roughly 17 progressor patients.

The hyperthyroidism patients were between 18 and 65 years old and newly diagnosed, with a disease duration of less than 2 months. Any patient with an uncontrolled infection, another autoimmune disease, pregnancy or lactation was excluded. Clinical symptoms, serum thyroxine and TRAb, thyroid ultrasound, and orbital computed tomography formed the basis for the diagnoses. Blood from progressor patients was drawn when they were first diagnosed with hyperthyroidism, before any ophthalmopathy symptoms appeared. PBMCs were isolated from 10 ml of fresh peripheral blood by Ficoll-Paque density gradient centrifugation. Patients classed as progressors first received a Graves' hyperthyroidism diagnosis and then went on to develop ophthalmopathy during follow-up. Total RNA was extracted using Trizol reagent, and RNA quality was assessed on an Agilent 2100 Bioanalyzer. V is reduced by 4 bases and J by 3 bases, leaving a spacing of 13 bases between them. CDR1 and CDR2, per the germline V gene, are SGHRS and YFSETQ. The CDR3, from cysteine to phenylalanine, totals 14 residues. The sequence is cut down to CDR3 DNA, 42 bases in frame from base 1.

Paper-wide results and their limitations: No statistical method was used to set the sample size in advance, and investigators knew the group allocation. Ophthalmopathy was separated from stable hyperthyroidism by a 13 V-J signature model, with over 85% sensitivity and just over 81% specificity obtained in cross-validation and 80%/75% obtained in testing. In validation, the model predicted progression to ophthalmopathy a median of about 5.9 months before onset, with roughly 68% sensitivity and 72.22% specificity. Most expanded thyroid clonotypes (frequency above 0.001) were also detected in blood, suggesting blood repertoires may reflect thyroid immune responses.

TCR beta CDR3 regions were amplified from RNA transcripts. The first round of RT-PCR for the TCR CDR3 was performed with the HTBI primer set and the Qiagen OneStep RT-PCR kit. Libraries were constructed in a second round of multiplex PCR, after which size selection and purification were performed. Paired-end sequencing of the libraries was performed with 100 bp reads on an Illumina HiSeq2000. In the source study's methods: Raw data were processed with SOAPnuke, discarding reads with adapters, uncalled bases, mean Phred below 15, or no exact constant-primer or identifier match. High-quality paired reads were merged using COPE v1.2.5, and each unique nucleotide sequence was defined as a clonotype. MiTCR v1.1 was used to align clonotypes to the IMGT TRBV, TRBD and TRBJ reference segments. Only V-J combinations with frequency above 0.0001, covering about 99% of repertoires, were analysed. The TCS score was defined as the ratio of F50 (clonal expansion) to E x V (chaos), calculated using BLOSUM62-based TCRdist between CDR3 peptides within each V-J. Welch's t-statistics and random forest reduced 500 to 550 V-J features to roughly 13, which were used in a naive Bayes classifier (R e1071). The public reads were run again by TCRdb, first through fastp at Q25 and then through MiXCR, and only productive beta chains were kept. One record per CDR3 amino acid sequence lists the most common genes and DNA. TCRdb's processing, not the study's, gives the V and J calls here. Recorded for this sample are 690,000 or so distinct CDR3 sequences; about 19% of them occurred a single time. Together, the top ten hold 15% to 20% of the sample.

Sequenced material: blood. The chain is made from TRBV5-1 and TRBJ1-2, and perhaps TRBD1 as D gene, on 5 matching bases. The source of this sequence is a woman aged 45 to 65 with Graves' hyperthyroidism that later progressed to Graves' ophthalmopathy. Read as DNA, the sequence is TGCGCCAGCAGCAATACGGGGGAGGACTATGGCTACACCTTC. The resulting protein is CASSNTGEDYGYTF. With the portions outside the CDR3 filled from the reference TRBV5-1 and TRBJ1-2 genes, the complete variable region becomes KAGVTQTPRYLIKTRGQQVTLSCSPISGHRSVSWYQQTPGQGLQFLFEYFSETQRNKGNFPGRFSGRQFSNSRSEMNVSTLELGDSALYLCASSNTGEDYGYTFGSGTRLTVV.